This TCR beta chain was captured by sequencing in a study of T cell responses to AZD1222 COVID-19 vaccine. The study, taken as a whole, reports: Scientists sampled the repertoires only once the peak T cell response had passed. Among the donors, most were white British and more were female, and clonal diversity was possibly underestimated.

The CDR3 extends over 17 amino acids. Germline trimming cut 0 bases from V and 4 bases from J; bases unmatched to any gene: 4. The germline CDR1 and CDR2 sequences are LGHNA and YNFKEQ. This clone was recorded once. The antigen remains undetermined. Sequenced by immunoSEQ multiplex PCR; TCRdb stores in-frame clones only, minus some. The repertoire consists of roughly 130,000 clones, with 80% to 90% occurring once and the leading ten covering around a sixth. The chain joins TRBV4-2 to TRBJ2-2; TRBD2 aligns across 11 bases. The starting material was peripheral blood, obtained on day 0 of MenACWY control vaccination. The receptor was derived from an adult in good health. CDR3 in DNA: TGTGCCAGCAGCCAAGACCTAGCGGGAGGCGGCACCGGGGAGCTGTTTTTT. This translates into CASSQDLAGGGTGELFF.